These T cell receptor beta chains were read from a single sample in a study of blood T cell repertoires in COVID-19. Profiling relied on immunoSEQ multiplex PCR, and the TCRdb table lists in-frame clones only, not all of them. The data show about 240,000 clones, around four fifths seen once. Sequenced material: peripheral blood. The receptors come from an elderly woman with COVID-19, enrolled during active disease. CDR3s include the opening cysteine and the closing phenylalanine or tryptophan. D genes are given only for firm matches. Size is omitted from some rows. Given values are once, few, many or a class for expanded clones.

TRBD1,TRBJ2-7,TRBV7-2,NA,CASSDRQGTYEQYF,TGTGCCAGCAGCGACCGACAGGGTACCTACGAGCAGTACTTC
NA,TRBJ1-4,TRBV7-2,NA,CASSGRGQGRANEKLFF,TGTGCCAGCAGCGGACGTGGGCAGGGGCGGGCTAATGAAAAACTGTTTTTT
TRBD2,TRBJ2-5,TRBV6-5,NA,CASSYSLAGAQETQYF,TGTGCCAGCAGTTACTCCCTAGCGGGCGCCCAAGAGACCCAGTACTTC
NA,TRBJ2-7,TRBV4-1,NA,CASSPRTGMSYEQYF,TGCGCCAGCAGCCCCCGTACGGGGATGTCCTACGAGCAGTACTTC
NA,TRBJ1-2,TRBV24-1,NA,CATSGGGKSYGYTF,TGTGCCACCTCCGGGGGAGGGAAGAGCTATGGCTACACCTTC
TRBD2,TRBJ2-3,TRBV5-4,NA,CASSLELRLAGTDTQYF,TGTGCCAGCAGCTTGGAGCTCCGACTAGCGGGGACAGATACGCAGTATTTT
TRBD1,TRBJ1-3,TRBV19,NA,CASSLGQGDTIYF,TGTGCCAGTAGTTTGGGACAGGGAGACACCATATATTTT
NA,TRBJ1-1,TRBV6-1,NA,CASSEWQGRTEAFF,TGTGCCAGCAGTGAATGGCAGGGGCGCACTGAAGCTTTCTTT
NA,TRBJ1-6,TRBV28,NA,CASRDTSSWTLHF,TGTGCCAGCAGGGACACTTCTTCCTGGACCCTCCACTTT
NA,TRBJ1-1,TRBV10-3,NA,CAISEPRVYTEAFF,TGTGCCATCAGTGAGCCCCGGGTCTACACTGAAGCTTTCTTT
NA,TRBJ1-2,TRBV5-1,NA,CASSGQGEGYTF,TGCGCCAGCAGCGGACAAGGGGAAGGCTACACCTTC
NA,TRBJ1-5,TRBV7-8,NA,CASRGSPNQPQHF,TGTGCCAGCAGGGGGAGCCCCAATCAGCCCCAGCATTTT
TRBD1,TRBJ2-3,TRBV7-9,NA,CASSVGQVPSTDTQYF,TGTGCCAGCAGCGTTGGACAGGTTCCTAGCACAGATACGCAGTATTTT
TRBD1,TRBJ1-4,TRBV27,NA,CASSLVPQGAHEKLFF,TGTGCCAGCAGTTTAGTCCCACAGGGGGCGCATGAAAAACTGTTTTTT
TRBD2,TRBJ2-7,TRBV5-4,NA,CASSPAPPGGRSEQYF,TGTGCCAGCAGCCCGGCCCCCCCGGGGGGGCGCTCCGAGCAGTACTTC
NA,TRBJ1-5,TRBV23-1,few,CASSQWAQAEPQHF,TGCGCCAGCAGTCAATGGGCACAGGCGGAGCCCCAGCATTTT
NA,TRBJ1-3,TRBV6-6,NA,CASSYSRDFVDF,TGTGCCAGCAGTTACTCAAGGGACTTCGTGGATTTT
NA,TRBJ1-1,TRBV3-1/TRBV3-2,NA,CASSQGGGEAFF,TGTGCCAGCAGCCAGGGGGGGGGAGAAGCTTTCTTT
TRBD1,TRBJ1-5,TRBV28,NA,CASNLPGTGQQPQHF,TGTGCCAGCAACCTACCCGGGACAGGACAGCAGCCCCAGCATTTT
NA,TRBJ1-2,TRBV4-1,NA,CASSQYQGTYGYTF,TGCGCCAGCAGCCAATATCAGGGTACCTATGGCTACACCTTC
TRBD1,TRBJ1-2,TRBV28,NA,CASSFGATGTGYTF,TGTGCCAGCAGTTTTGGGGCGACAGGGACTGGCTACACCTTC
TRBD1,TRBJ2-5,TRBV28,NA,CASSSGTGAQETQYF,TGTGCCAGCAGTTCCGGGACAGGGGCGCAAGAGACCCAGTACTTC
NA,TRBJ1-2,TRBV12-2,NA,CASRLLTGTGSVGYTF,TGTGCAAGTCGCTTATTAACCGGGACAGGGAGTGTTGGCTACACCTTC
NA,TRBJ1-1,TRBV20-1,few,CTVDRHTEAFF,TGCACTGTTGACAGGCACACTGAAGCTTTCTTT
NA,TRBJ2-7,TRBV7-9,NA,CATSPEPRGSYEQYF,TGTGCCACCTCGCCAGAACCTCGGGGGTCTTACGAGCAGTACTTC
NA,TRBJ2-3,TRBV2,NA,CASRGGQATQYF,TGTGCCAGCAGGGGAGGACAGGCGACGCAGTATTTT
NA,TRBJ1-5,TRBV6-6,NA,CASSYSWGDNQPQHF,TGTGCCAGCAGTTACTCGTGGGGAGACAATCAGCCCCAGCATTTT
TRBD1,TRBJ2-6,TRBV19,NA,CASSRATGGLAGANVLTF,TGTGCCAGTAGTAGGGCGACAGGGGGCCTCGCTGGGGCCAACGTCCTGACTTTC
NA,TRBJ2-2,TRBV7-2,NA,CASSLAGPGTGELFF,TGTGCCAGCAGCTTAGCCGGCCCGGGCACCGGGGAGCTGTTTTTT
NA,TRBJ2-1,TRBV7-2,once,CASSPGSTYNEQFF,TGTGCCAGCAGCCCTGGGAGTACTTACAATGAGCAGTTCTTC
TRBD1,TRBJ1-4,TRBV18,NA,CASSPLNSGTANEKLFF,TGTGCCAGCTCACCCTTAAATTCCGGGACAGCTAATGAAAAACTGTTTTTT
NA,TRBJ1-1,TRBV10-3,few,CAILQGPYTEAFF,TGTGCCATACTCCAGGGGCCGTACACTGAAGCTTTCTTT
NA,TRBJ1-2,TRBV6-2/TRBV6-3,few,CASSYMYAVANEF,TGTGCCAGCAGTTACATGTATGCGGTCGCTAACGAATTC
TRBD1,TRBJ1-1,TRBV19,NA,CASRDRGAMGTEAFF,TGTGCCAGTAGAGACAGGGGCGCGATGGGCACTGAAGCTTTCTTT
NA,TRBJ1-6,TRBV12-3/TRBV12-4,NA,CASSPRQNSPLHF,TGTGCCAGCAGCCCAAGACAGAACTCACCCCTCCACTTT
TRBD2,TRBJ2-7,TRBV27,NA,CASSPSGRGVQYF,TGTGCCAGCAGTCCCTCGGGTCGGGGGGTGCAGTACTTC
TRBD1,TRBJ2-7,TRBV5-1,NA,CASSNQGAVEQYF,TGCGCCAGCAGCAACCAGGGGGCGGTCGAGCAGTACTTC
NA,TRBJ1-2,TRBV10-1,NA,CASSDRGSIPYGYTF,TGCGCCAGCAGTGATCGAGGGAGTATTCCCTATGGCTACACCTTC
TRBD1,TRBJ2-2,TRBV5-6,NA,CASSLPGQGKAGELFF,TGTGCCAGCAGCTTACCGGGACAGGGGAAGGCCGGGGAGCTGTTTTTT
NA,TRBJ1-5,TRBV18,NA,CASSPSSGQALIQPQHF,TGTGCCAGCTCACCCTCATCTGGACAAGCTCTTATTCAGCCCCAGCATTTT
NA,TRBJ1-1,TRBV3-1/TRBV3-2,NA,CASSQEAGPGTEAFF,TGTGCCAGCAGCCAAGAAGCAGGTCCCGGCACTGAAGCTTTCTTT
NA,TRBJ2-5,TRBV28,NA,CASTAGGVQETQYF,TGTGCCAGCACCGCAGGCGGGGTCCAAGAGACCCAGTACTTC
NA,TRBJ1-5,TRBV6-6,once,CASSYGQGEPQHF,TGTGCCAGCAGTTACGGCCAAGGGGAGCCCCAGCATTTT
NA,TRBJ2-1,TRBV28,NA,CASRGVSKDNEQFF,TGTGCCAGCAGAGGGGTAAGTAAGGACAATGAGCAGTTCTTC
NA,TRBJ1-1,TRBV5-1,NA,CASSFGRDTEAFF,TGCGCCAGCAGCTTCGGTCGGGACACTGAAGCTTTCTTT
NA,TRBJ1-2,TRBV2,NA,CASPMIIPAF,TGTGCCAGCCCTATGATAATACCGGCCTTC
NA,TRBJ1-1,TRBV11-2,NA,CASSPRQILAGTEAFF,TGTGCCAGCAGCCCTAGACAGATCCTAGCGGGGACTGAAGCTTTCTTT
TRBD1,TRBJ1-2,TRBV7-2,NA,CASSLEGQVVYGYTF,TGTGCCAGCAGCTTAGAGGGACAGGTCGTCTATGGCTACACCTTC
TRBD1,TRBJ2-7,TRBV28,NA,CASSSPSTGSVYEQYF,TGTGCCAGCAGTTCACCCTCGACAGGGTCTGTCTACGAGCAGTACTTC
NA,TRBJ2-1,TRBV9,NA,CASSLVGSGFNEQFF,TGTGCCAGCAGCTTAGTGGGAAGCGGTTTCAATGAGCAGTTCTTC
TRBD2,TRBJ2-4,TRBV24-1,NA,CATSDPSGREGKNIQYF,TGTGCCACCAGTGACCCAAGCGGGAGGGAGGGCAAAAACATTCAGTACTTC
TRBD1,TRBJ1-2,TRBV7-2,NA,CASSFPSVLQGIYRGYTF,TGTGCCAGCAGCTTCCCATCTGTCCTACAGGGGATTTATCGGGGCTACACCTTC
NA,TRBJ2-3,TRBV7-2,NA,CASSVADTQYF,TGTGCCAGCAGCGTCGCAGATACGCAGTATTTT
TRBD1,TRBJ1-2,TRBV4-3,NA,CASSQDTGARLGYTF,TGCGCCAGCAGCCAAGATACAGGGGCCCGCCTTGGCTACACCTTC
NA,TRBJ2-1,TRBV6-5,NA,CASSSRGLSQIQQFF,TGTGCCAGCAGTTCCCGGGGTCTTTCCCAAATTCAGCAGTTCTTC
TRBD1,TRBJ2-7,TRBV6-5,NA,CASRDRVYEQYF,TGTGCCAGCAGGGACAGGGTATACGAGCAGTACTTC